The 15 T cell receptor beta chains reported below all come from one sample, sequenced in a study of vaccination and CD4 T cells after COVID-19 (dated by TCRdb to between 2021 and 2023). Their recognized antigens are unknown. In the paper's terms, the treatment or condition label means: approximately 11-day PBMC culture with coronavirus spike peptide pools or control peptides (ViraFEST assay). The method was PCR. Reads for this sample came from an Illumina iSeq 100. TCR sequencing of DNA from cultured CD4+ T cells used the Oncomine TCR Beta short-read assay at the Johns Hopkins FTIC core. TCRdb redid the processing of the public reads, applying fastp at Q25 and MiXCR, and retained in-frame beta chains. Every CDR3 protein is listed once, alongside the most common genes and DNA of its rows. The sample contains fewer than 15,000 distinct CDR3 sequences, 55% to 65% of them found a single time. The ten largest clones represent roughly 7.1% of the sample.

The specimen comprised CD4+ T cells from blood, cultured in vitro, sampled before SARS-CoV-2 vaccination. The receptors were sampled from a human donor who had recovered from COVID-19.

This clonotype was observed a few times. This chain connects TRBV6-1 to TRBJ1-5, with 7 positions matching TRBD1. After removal of 5 bases from V and 6 bases from J, the junction contained 7 bases not matched to a gene. The CDR3 runs 14 residues. Germline loops: CDR1 MNHNS, CDR2 SASEGT. The CDR3 sequence: CASSPRGAGQPQHF. CDR3 sequence (DNA): TGTGCCAGCAGTCCCAGGGGGGCGGGTCAGCCCCAGCATTTT.

The rearrangement uses TRBV19 and TRBJ2-5; D gene ambiguous. V lost 5 bases, J lost 5 bases, and 15 bases lay in between. The CDR3 extends over 14 amino acids. CDR1 LNHDA and CDR2 SQIVND come from the germline V gene (reference sequence). This chain's CDR3 is CASSADRTRETQYF. In nucleotides, the CDR3 is TGTGCCAGTAGTGCGGACCGCACGCGGGAGACCCAGTACTTC.

This clonotype turned up a few times. The V gene is TRBV12-3 or TRBV12-4, the J gene TRBJ2-3, with D maybe TRBD2 (5 bases). The CDR3 is 14 amino acids. Deletions cut 5 bases from V and 2 bases from J, with 11 bases between. CDR3 nucleotides: TGTGCCAGCAGTCCTGACTACTCCACAGATACGCAGTATTTT. Translating gives CASSPDYSTDTQYF.

The V call is TRBV11-2, the J call TRBJ2-1; D unclear. V lost 5 bases and J lost 5, with 16 bases in between. Germline values: CDR1 SGHAT, CDR2 FQNNGV. This CDR3 comprises 15 residues. The CDR3 region has the DNA TGTGCCAGCAGCGCTCTATCGCGCCGAAACAATGAGCAGTTCTTC. Its protein is CASSALSRRNNEQFF.

The chain couples TRBV6-1 to TRBJ2-2; 7 positions agree with TRBD2. The CDR3 spans 19 residues. CDR1 and CDR2 (germline): MNHNS, SASEGT. After removal of 7 bases from V and 1 base from J, the junction contained 18 bases not matched to a gene. CDR3 in DNA: TGTGCCAGCACAACGGCGGTCGGGAGGCCGTCTATGAACACCGGGGAGCTGTTTTTT. Protein sequence: CASTTAVGRPSMNTGELFF.

This chain connects TRBV6-1 to TRBJ2-1; 12 positions match TRBD2. Trimming at V came to 6 bases and at J to 5 bases, leaving 17 bases not matched to a gene. This CDR3 spans 19 amino acids. Germline CDR1 is MNHNS and CDR2 is SASEGT. The CDR3 reads CASSLSGTSGWGIHNEQFF. In DNA, the CDR3 is TGTGCCAGCAGCCTAAGTGGGACTAGCGGGTGGGGGATCCACAATGAGCAGTTCTTC.

The chain combines TRBV19 with TRBJ1-2, with D perhaps matching TRBD1 (5 bases). V was trimmed by 3 bases and J by 4 bases, leaving 6 bases between them. CDR3 size: 12 residues. CDR1 is LNHDA and CDR2 is SQIVND in the germline V gene (reference sequence). CDR3 residues: CASSIQGYGYTF. Here the CDR3 DNA reads TGTGCCAGTAGTATTCAGGGCTATGGCTACACCTTC.

The rearrangement joins TRBV7-2 to TRBJ1-4, with TRBD1 matching over 11 bases. The germline gives CDR1 SGHTA, CDR2 FQGNSA. With 4 bases clipped from V and 10 bases from J, the junction kept 8 bases outside the gene matches. This CDR3 region has 15 residues. The CDR3 protein is CASSSGQGAYGKLFF. CDR3 nucleotides: TGTGCCAGCAGCTCCGGACAGGGGGCATATGGAAAACTGTTTTTT.

This clonotype occurred once. The genes are TRBV7-2 and TRBJ2-3; 7 positions match TRBD2. This CDR3 is built from 19 residues. CDR1 and CDR2 (germline): SGHTA, FQGNSA. V shed 3 bases and J 6 bases; nucleotides not matched to a gene: 21. The CDR3 region has the DNA TGTGCCAGCAGCTTGAGGGGTTCCGCGGGAGCAAGATTTAGGGATACGCAGTATTTT. Its translation: CASSLRGSAGARFRDTQYF.

This clonotype is classed as large. The chain links TRBV7-2 to TRBJ2-3; the D gene is possibly TRBD2 (5 bases). Germline values: CDR1 SGHTA, CDR2 FQGNSA. This CDR3 is 16 amino acids long. Trimming pared 5 bases from V and 0 bases from J, leaving 15 bases between. DNA of the CDR3: TGTGCCAGCAGCCCAGACCGCCGGAGGAGCACAGATACGCAGTATTTT. This gives the protein CASSPDRRRSTDTQYF.

This clonotype was detected only once. The rearrangement joins TRBV19 to TRBJ2-1, with 11 bases matching TRBD2. There are 14 residues in the CDR3. J was trimmed by 8 bases and V by 6 bases; bases with no gene match: 6. Germline assignment: CDR1 LNHDA and CDR2 SQIVND (reference sequence). The chain's CDR3 is CASRLAGVFDEQFF. As DNA, the CDR3 is TGTGCCAGTAGACTAGCGGGAGTGTTCGATGAGCAGTTCTTC. Full variable domain (outside the CDR3, taken from reference TRBV19 and TRBJ2-1): DGGITQSPKYLFRKEGQNVTLSCEQNLNHDAMYWYRQDPGQGLRLIYYSQIVNDFQKGDIAEGYSVSREKKESFPLTVTSAQKNPTAFYLCASRLAGVFDEQFFGPGTRLTVL.

The count of this clonotype is one. CDR3 loop: CASSAGLAGVSNQETQYF. The DNA for the CDR3 is TGTGCCAGCAGCGCTGGACTAGCGGGAGTCAGTAATCAAGAGACCCAGTACTTC. This chain uses TRBV9 with TRBJ2-5, with 13 nucleotides matching TRBD2. Germline V gives CDR1 SGDLS, CDR2 YYNGEE. The CDR3 is made up of 18 amino acids. The junction had 10 bases not matched to a gene; V was cut back by 3 bases and J by 2 bases.

The chain couples TRBV15 to TRBJ2-1; D might be TRBD2 (6 bases). Germline V gene sequence: CDR1 LNHNV, CDR2 YYDKDF (reference sequence). The CDR3 covers 16 residues. V lost 3 bases, J lost 6 bases, and 18 bases lay in between. The CDR3 is CATSSGTGTPLNEQFF. CDR3 coding DNA: TGTGCCACCAGCAGTGGGACCGGGACTCCCCTCAATGAGCAGTTCTTC. Full variable domain (missing parts from reference TRBV15 and TRBJ2-1): DAMVIQNPRYQVTQFGKPVTLSCSQTLNHNVMYWYQQKSSQAPKLLFHYYDKDFNNEADTPDNFQSRRPNTSFCFLDIRSPGLGDTAMYLCATSSGTGTPLNEQFFGPGTRLTVL.

This chain joins TRBV27 and TRBJ2-7; D unresolved. Germline V gene sequence: CDR1 MNHEY, CDR2 SMNVEV (reference sequence). Trimming shortened V by 6 bases and J by 2 bases, and 20 bases separated the two germline ends. This CDR3 has 16 residues. The CDR3 DNA follows: TGTGCCAGCAGCCCCTCCAACCTAATCCTAACCTACGAGCAGTACTTC. It yields the protein CASSPSNLILTYEQYF.

This clonotype was picked up a small number of times. This rearrangement joins TRBV27 to TRBJ2-1; D perhaps matches TRBD2 (6 bases). Germline values: CDR1 MNHEY, CDR2 SMNVEV (reference sequence). The CDR3 has 13 amino acids. The V and J ends lost 4 bases and 4 bases respectively, with 8 bases between them. CDR3 sequence: CASSWDWYNEQFF. As DNA, the CDR3 is TGTGCCAGCAGTTGGGACTGGTACAATGAGCAGTTCTTC.